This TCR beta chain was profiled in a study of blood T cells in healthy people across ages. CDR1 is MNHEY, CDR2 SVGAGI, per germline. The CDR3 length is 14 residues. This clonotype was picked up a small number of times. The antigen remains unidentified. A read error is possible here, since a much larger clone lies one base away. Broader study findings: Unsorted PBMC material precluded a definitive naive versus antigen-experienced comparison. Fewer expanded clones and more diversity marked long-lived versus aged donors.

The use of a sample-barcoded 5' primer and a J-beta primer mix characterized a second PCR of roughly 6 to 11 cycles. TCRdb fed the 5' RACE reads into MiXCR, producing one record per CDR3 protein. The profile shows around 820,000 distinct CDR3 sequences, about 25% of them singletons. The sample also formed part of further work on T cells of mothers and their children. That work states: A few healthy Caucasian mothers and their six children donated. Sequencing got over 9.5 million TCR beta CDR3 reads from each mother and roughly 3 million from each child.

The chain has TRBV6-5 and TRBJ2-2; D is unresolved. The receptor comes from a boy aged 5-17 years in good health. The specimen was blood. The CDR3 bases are TGTGCCAGCAAGTTGAGGCGGAACACCAGGGAGCTGTTTTTT. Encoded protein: CASKLRRNTRELFF.